This TCR beta chain originates from a study of post-analysis software for immune sequencing data. Study results and limitations: Multiple sclerosis patients showed significantly lower normalized Chao1 diversity than controls did.

This clonotype was observed a handful of times. Its antigen is unidentified. Tagging with unique molecular identifiers was a feature of the TCR beta cDNA libraries. Each CDR3 protein is one row after TCRdb ran MiXCR on the PCR reads. In the table there are 820,000 or so distinct CDR3 sequences, approximately 53% of which are singletons. Sequenced: blood. This receptor was obtained from a girl aged 10-17 years with multiple sclerosis.

For the CDR3, the DNA is TGCAGCGCTCCTCGGGACCTCCATAGCACAGATACGCAGTATTTT. Its protein product is CSAPRDLHSTDTQYF. The chain employs TRBV29-1 and TRBJ2-3; D may be TRBD1 or TRBD2 (5 bases each). From germline, CDR1 is SQVTM and CDR2 ANQGSEA. V was trimmed by 7 bases and J by 0 bases, leaving 17 bases between them. The CDR3 length is 15 residues.